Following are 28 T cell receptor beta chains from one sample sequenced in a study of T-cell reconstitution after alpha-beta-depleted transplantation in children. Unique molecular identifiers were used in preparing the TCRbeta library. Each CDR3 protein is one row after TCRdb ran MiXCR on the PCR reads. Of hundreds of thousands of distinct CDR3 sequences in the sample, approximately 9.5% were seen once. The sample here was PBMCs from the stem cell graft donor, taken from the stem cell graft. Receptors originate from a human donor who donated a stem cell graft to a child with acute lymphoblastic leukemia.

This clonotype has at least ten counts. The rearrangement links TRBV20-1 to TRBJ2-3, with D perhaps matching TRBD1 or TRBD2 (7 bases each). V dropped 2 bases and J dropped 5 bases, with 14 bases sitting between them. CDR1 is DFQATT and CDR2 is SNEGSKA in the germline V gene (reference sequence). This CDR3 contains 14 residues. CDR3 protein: CSARNTGEGDTQYF. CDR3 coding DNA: TGCAGTGCTAGAAATACAGGGGAGGGAGATACGCAGTATTTT.

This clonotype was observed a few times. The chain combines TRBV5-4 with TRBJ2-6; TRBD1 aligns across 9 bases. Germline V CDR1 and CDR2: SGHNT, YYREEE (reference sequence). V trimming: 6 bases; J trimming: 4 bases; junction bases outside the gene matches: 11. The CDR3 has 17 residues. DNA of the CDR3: TGTGCCAGCACCCCTAACAGGGGGCGCTCAGGGGCCAACGTCCTGACTTTC. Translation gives CASTPNRGRSGANVLTF.

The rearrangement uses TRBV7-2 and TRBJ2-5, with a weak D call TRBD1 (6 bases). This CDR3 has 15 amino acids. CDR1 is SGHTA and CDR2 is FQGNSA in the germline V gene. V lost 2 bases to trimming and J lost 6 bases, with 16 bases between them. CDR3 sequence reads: CASSLLNPQGQTQYF. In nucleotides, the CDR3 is TGTGCCAGCAGCTTATTGAACCCACAGGGCCAGACCCAGTACTTC.

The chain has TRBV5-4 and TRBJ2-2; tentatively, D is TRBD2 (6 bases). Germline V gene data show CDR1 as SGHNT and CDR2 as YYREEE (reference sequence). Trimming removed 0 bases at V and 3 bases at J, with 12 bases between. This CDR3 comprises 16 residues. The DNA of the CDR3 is TGTGCCAGCAGCTTGGTTCCTAGCGATTACACCGGGGAGCTGTTTTTT. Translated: CASSLVPSDYTGELFF.

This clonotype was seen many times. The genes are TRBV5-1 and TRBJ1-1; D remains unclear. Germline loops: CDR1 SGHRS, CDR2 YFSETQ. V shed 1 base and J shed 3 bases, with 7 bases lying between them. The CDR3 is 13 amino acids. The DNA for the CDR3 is TGCGCCAGCAGCTTGAGCGGCCACACTGAAGCTTTCTTT. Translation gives CASSLSGHTEAFF.

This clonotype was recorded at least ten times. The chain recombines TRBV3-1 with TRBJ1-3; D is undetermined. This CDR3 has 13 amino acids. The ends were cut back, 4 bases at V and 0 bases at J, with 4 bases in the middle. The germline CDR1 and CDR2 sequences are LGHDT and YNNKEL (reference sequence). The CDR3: CASSPYSGNTIYF. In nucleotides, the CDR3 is TGTGCCAGCAGCCCTTACTCTGGAAACACCATATATTTT.

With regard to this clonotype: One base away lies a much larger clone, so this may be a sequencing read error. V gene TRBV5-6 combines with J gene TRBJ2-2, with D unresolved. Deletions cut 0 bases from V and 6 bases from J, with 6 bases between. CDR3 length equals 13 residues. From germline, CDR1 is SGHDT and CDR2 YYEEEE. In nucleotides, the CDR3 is TGTGCCAGCAGCTTGGAGGTCCCCGGGGAGCTGTTTTTT. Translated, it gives CASSLEVPGELFF.

This CDR3 is CASSFRTDQLRSGNTIYF. In nucleotides, the CDR3 is TGTGCCAGCAGCTTTCGGACAGATCAGCTTCGCTCTGGAAACACCATATATTTT. This chain uses TRBV5-5 with TRBJ1-3; the D gene is possibly TRBD1 (6 bases). The V end lost 2 bases, the J end lost 0 bases, and 18 bases lay between the germline ends. Germline CDR1 and CDR2: SGHKS and YYEKEE (reference sequence). CDR3 length: 18 amino acids. The full variable domain, rest sourced from reference TRBV5-5 and TRBJ1-3, is DAGVTQSPTHLIKTRGQQVTLRCSPISGHKSVSWYQQVLGQGPQFIFQYYEKEERGRGNFPDRFSARQFPNYSSELNVNALLLGDSALYLCASSFRTDQLRSGNTIYFGEGSWLTVV.

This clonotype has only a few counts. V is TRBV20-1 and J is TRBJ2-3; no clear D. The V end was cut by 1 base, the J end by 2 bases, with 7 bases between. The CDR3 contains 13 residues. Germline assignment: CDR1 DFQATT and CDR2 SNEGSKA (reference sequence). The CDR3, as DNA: TGCAGTGCTAGAGTCGTCCACACAGATACGCAGTATTTT. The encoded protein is CSARVVHTDTQYF.

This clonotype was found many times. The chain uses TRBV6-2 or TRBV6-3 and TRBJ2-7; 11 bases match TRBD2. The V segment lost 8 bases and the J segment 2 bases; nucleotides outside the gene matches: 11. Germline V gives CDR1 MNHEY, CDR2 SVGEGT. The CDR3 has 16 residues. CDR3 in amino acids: CASLLTGTSGAYEQYF. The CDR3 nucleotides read TGTGCCAGCTTACTAACCGGGACTAGCGGCGCCTACGAGCAGTACTTC.

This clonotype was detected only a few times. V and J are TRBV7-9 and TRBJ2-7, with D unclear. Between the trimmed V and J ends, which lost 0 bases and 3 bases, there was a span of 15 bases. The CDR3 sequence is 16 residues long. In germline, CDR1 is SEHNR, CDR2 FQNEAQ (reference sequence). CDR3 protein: CASSLAWGLLLYEQYF. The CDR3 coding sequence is TGTGCCAGCAGCTTAGCGTGGGGTCTCCTACTCTACGAGCAGTACTTC.

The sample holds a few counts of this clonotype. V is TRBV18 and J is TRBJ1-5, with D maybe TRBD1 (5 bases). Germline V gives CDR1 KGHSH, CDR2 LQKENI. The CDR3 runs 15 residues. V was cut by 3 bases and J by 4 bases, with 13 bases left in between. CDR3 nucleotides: TGTGCCAGCTCACCGCCCGGGGGTGGGAATCAGCCCCAGCATTTT. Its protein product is CASSPPGGGNQPQHF.

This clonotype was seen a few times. The DNA of the CDR3 is TGTGCCAGCAGCTGGGGGAGGGGGCGGGGGAAGGACTACAATGAGCAGTTCTTC. This encodes CASSWGRGRGKDYNEQFF. The chain recombines TRBV7-8 with TRBJ2-1; D tentatively fits TRBD1 or TRBD2 (7 bases each). V was cut by 4 bases and J by 3 bases, with 22 bases left in between. Germline lookup yields CDR1 SGHVS and CDR2 FQNEAQ. The CDR3 contains 18 residues. Looking up the rest from reference TRBV7-8 and TRBJ2-1 gives the full variable domain: GAGVSQSPRYKVAKRGQDVALRCDPISGHVSLFWYQQALGQGPEFLTYFQNEAQLDKSGLPSDRFFAERPEGSVSTLKIQRTQQEDSAVYLCASSWGRGRGKDYNEQFFGPGTRLTVL.

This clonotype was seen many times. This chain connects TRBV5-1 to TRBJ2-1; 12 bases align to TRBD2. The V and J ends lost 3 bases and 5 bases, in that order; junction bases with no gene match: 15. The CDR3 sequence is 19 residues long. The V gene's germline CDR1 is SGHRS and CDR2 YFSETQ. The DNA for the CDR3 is TGCGCCAGCAGCTCGACCCAAATGGGACTAGCGGGCGTTAACAATGAGCAGTTCTTC. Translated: CASSSTQMGLAGVNNEQFF.

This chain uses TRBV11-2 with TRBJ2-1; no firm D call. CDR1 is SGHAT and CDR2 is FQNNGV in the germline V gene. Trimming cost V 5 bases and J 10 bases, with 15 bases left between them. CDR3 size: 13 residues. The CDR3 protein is CASSPGAHSEQFF. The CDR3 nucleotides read TGTGCCAGCAGCCCCGGTGCCCATTCGGAGCAGTTCTTC.

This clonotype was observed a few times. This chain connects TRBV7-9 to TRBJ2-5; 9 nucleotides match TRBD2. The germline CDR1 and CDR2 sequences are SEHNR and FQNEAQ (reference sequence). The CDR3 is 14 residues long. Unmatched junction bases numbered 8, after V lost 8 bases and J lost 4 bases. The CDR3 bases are TGTGCCAGCCGAAGCGGGGGGCGTAGAGAGACCCAGTACTTC. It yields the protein CASRSGGRRETQYF.

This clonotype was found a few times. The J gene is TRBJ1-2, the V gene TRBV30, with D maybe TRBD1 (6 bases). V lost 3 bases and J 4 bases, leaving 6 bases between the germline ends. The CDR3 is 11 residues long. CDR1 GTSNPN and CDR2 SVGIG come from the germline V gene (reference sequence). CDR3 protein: CAWRDSYGYTF. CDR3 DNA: TGTGCCTGGAGGGACAGCTATGGCTACACCTTC.

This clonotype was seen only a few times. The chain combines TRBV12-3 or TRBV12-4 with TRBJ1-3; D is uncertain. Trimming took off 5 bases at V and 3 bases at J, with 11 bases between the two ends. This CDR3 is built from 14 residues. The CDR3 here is CASSPRTGGNTIYF. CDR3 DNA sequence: TGTGCCAGCAGTCCCCGGACCGGTGGAAACACCATATATTTT.

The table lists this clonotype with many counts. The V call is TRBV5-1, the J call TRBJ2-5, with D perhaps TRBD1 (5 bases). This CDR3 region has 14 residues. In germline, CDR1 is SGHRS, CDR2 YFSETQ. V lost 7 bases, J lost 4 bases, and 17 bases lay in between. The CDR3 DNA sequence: TGCGCCAGCGCCGGCGGTCAGGGAAGAGAGACCCAGTACTTC. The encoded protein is CASAGGQGRETQYF.

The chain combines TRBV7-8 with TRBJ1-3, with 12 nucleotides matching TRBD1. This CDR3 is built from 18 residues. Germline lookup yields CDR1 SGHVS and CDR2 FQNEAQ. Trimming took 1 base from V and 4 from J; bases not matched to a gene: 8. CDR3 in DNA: TGTGCCAGCAGCTTAGGTCTGCCGGGACAGGGGGCGGGAAACACCATATATTTT. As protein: CASSLGLPGQGAGNTIYF.

CDR3 region: CSATDGTGGQPQHF. For the CDR3, the DNA is TGCAGTGCTACCGACGGGACAGGGGGTCAGCCCCAGCATTTT. J is TRBJ1-5 and V is TRBV20-1; 11 bases fit TRBD1. The CDR3 totals 14 residues. V was pared by 4 bases and J by 6 bases, with 5 bases of the junction left unmatched. Looked up from germline, CDR1 is DFQATT and CDR2 is SNEGSKA (reference sequence).

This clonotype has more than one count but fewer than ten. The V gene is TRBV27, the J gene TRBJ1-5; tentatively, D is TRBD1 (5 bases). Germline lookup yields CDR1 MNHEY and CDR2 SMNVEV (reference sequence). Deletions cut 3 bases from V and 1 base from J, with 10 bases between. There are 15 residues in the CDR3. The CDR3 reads CASSFRGRSNQPQHF. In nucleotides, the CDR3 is TGTGCCAGCAGTTTTCGGGGCAGGAGCAATCAGCCCCAGCATTTT.

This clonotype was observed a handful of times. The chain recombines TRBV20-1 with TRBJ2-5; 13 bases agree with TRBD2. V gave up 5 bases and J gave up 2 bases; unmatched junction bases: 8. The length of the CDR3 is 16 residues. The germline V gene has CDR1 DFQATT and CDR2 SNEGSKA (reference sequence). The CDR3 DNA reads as TGCAGTGCTGGGTGGGGACTAGCGGGGTCTCAAGAGACCCAGTACTTC. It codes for CSAGWGLAGSQETQYF.

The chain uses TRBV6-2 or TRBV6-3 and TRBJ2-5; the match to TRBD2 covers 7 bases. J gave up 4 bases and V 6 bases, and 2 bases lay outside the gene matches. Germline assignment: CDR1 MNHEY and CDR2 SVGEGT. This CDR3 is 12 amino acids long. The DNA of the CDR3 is TGTGCCAGCAGGGGAGGGCGAGAGACCCAGTACTTC. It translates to CASRGGRETQYF.

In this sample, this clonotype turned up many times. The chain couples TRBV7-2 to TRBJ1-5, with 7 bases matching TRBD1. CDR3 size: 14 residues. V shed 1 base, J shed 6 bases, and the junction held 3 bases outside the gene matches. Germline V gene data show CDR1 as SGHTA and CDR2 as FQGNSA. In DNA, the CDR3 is TGTGCCAGCAGCTTAGGACAGGGCCCTCAGCCCCAGCATTTT. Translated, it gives CASSLGQGPQPQHF. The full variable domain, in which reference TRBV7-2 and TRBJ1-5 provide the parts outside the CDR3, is GAGVSQSPSNKVTEKGKDVELRCDPISGHTALYWYRQSLGQGLEFLIYFQGNSAPDKSGLPSDRFSAERTGGSVSTLTIQRTQQEDSAVYLCASSLGQGPQPQHFGDGTRLSIL.

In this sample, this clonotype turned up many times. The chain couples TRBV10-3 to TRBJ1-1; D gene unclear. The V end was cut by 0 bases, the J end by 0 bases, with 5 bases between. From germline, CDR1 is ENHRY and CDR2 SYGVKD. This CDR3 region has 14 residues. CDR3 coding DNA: TGTGCCATCAGTGAGTCGGTGCTGAACACTGAAGCTTTCTTT. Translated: CAISESVLNTEAFF.

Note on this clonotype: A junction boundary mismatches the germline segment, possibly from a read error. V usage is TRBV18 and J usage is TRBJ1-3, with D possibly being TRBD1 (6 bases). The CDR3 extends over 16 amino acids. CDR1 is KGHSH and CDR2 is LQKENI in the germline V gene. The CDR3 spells CASSPQQGGGGNTTYF. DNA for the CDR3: TGTGCCAGCTCACCCCAACAGGGAGGAGGGGGAAACACCACATATTTT.

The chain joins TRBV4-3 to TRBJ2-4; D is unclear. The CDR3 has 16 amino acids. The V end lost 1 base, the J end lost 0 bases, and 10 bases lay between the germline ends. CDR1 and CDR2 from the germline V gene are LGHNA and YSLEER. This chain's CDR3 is CASSQGFSSAKNIQYF. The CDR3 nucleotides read TGCGCCAGCAGCCAAGGTTTTAGCTCAGCCAAAAACATTCAGTACTTC.